These 24 T cell receptor beta chains came from one sample sequenced in a study of T cells in Graves' hyperthyroidism and ophthalmopathy. RNA transcripts were the template for amplifying TCR beta CDR3 regions. With the HTBI primer set, the TCR CDR3 went through a first round of RT-PCR. TCRdb reanalysed the multiplex PCR reads using MiXCR and keeps one entry per CDR3 protein. The repertoire holds roughly 500,000 distinct CDR3 sequences, with 40% to 50% as singletons. Sequencing input: peripheral blood or thyroid tissue (not recorded which). Receptor source: an adult woman with Graves' disease, either hyperthyroidism or ophthalmopathy (not recorded which).

This clonotype showed up many times. This rearrangement joins TRBV10-3 to TRBJ2-7, with D possibly TRBD1 on 5 matching bases. CDR3 length: 13 residues. Germline V gene data show CDR1 as ENHRY and CDR2 as SYGVKD. Trimming shortened V by 10 bases and J by 5 bases, and 18 bases separated the two germline ends. The CDR3 bases are TGTGCCACGCTTTCGGCAGGGTACGACGAGCAGTACTTC. Translated, it gives CATLSAGYDEQYF.

The V call is TRBV10-3, the J call TRBJ1-5; D is ambiguous. This CDR3 is built from 14 residues. Germline V gene lookup returns CDR1 ENHRY and CDR2 SYGVKD. V lost 4 bases and J 3 bases, leaving 10 bases between the germline ends. DNA for the CDR3: TGTGCCATCAGTGCGACTGCTGACAATCAGCCCCAGCATTTT. Translation gives CAISATADNQPQHF.

Worth noting for this clonotype: Just one base apart from a much larger clone, this may be a read error. The rearrangement joins TRBV6-1 to TRBJ2-5, with a weak D call TRBD1 (6 bases). The CDR3 covers 13 residues. The V gene's germline CDR1 is MNHNS and CDR2 SASEGT. Trimming stripped 6 bases from V and 0 bases from J, with 8 bases between. The CDR3 DNA sequence: TGTGCCAGCAGCTGGGACAACCAAGAGACCCAGTACTTC. Translating it yields CASSWDNQETQYF.

The genes are TRBV12-3 or TRBV12-4 and TRBJ1-2, with D possibly being TRBD1 (6 bases). The CDR3 length is 16 residues. V lost 6 bases to trimming and J lost 1 base, with 18 bases between them. The CDR3 region has the DNA TGTGCCAGCAGCCAAGGGCCCCACAGGGTTAACTATGGCTACACCTTC. It codes for CASSQGPHRVNYGYTF.

CDR3 residues: CASSLLGTGGETQYF. In nucleotides, the CDR3 is TGCGCCAGCAGCTTGTTAGGGACAGGTGGTGAGACCCAGTACTTC. The chain carries TRBV5-1 and TRBJ2-5; 8 bases are shared with TRBD1. Germline lookup yields CDR1 SGHRS and CDR2 YFSETQ. The J segment lost 5 bases and the V segment lost 1 base, leaving 7 bases of the junction unmatched. This CDR3 has 15 residues. Combining the CDR3 with reference TRBV5-1 and TRBJ2-5 gives the whole variable domain KAGVTQTPRYLIKTRGQQVTLSCSPISGHRSVSWYQQTPGQGLQFLFEYFSETQRNKGNFPGRFSGRQFSNSRSEMNVSTLELGDSALYLCASSLLGTGGETQYFGPGTRLLVL.

The genes are TRBV29-1 and TRBJ1-1, with D unclear. V shed 6 bases and J shed 1 base, with 12 bases lying between them. The CDR3 sequence is 13 residues long. From germline, CDR1 is SQVTM and CDR2 ANQGSEA. DNA of the CDR3: TGCAGCGTAGAGGTACGAAAGAACACTGAAGCTTTCTTT. The encoded protein is CSVEVRKNTEAFF.

The chain employs TRBV10-3 and TRBJ2-5, with TRBD2 matching 7 bases. CDR3 size: 15 residues. V dropped 2 bases and J dropped 2; count of bases not matched to a gene: 5. Germline CDR1 is ENHRY and CDR2 is SYGVKD. The CDR3 DNA sequence: TGTGCCATCAGTGAGGGCGGGAGTGGTCAAGAGACCCAGTACTTC. Its translation: CAISEGGSGQETQYF.

This clonotype was seen once. The chain has TRBV4-2 and TRBJ1-4; D is undetermined. This CDR3 spans 16 amino acids. The V end was cut by 1 base, the J end by 0 bases, with 9 bases between. Looked up from germline, CDR1 is LGHNA and CDR2 is YNFKEQ. In DNA, the CDR3 is TGTGCCAGCAGCCAAGCTGTAGTTACAACTAATGAAAAACTGTTTTTT. This codes for CASSQAVVTTNEKLFF.

The rearrangement uses TRBV7-6 and TRBJ1-6; unclear D gene. The CDR3 covers 16 residues. Trimming took off 6 bases at V and 3 bases at J, with 15 bases between the two ends. Germline V lookup: CDR1 SGHVS, CDR2 FNYEAQ. CDR3 DNA sequence: TGTGCCAGCAGGACAACCGGGAGACTCTATAATTCACCCCTCCACTTT. It translates to CASRTTGRLYNSPLHF.

This clonotype was seen only a few times. V is TRBV27 and J is TRBJ1-1; no clear D. Germline CDR1 and CDR2: MNHEY and SMNVEV (reference sequence). The CDR3 sequence is 15 residues long. Trimming shortened V by 6 bases and J by 0 bases, and 14 bases separated the two germline ends. Written as DNA, the CDR3 is TGTGCCAGCAGAACCCCGTATAGGATGAACACTGAAGCTTTCTTT. This encodes CASRTPYRMNTEAFF.

This clonotype was recorded once. The chain joins TRBV10-3 to TRBJ2-7; 12 positions match TRBD1. The CDR3 is 13 residues long. CDR1 and CDR2 (germline): ENHRY, SYGVKD. Unmatched junction bases numbered 4, after V lost 4 bases and J lost 9 bases. The CDR3 DNA is TGTGCCATCAGTGGGGACAGGGGGCAATGGCAGTACTTC. This gives the protein CAISGDRGQWQYF.

This clonotype was seen a single time. The chain joins TRBV24-1 to TRBJ2-7, with 10 bases lining up with TRBD1. This CDR3 comprises 14 residues. The trim removed 7 bases at V and 4 bases at J, leaving 6 bases unmatched. The germline gives CDR1 KGHDR, CDR2 SFDVKD. CDR3 bases: TGTGCCACCAGCGACCGGACAGGGGGTTACGAGCAGTACTTC. Translated, it gives CATSDRTGGYEQYF.

In its sample, this clonotype was seen many times. The genes are TRBV7-9 and TRBJ1-4; a weak D match, TRBD1 (6 bases). Trimming shortened V by 0 bases and J by 15 bases, and 14 bases separated the two germline ends. Germline CDR1 is SEHNR and CDR2 is FQNEAQ (reference sequence). The CDR3 length is 13 residues. The CDR3 spells CASSLADRQAVFF. The CDR3 region has the DNA TGTGCCAGCAGCTTAGCGGACAGACAGGCGGTGTTTTTT.

Comment on this clonotype: No conserved phenylalanine or tryptophan ends this CDR3, so it is likely a read error. The rearrangement uses TRBV29-1 and TRBJ1-2, with D hard to call. Between the trimmed V and J ends, which lost 4 bases and 5 bases, there was a span of 5 bases. The CDR3 sequence is 10 residues long. CDR1 and CDR2 (germline): SQVTM, ANQGSEA. CDR3 amino acids: CSVGCYGYTS. CDR3 nucleotide sequence: TGCAGCGTTGGGTGTTATGGCTACACCTCC.

This clonotype was counted at least ten times. V usage is TRBV6-1 and J usage is TRBJ1-5, with 7 bases identical to TRBD1. The CDR3 extends over 16 amino acids. Germline CDR1 and CDR2: MNHNS and SASEGT. V was clipped by 7 bases and J by 1 base; unmatched bases: 10. The CDR3 region is CASIIEQGRSNQPQHF. Written as DNA, the CDR3 is TGTGCCAGCATTATCGAACAGGGGAGAAGCAATCAGCCCCAGCATTTT.

The gene calls are TRBV18 and TRBJ1-1; no clear D gene. With 1 base removed from V and 0 bases from J, the gap between germline ends came to 6 bases. Per germline, CDR1 KGHSH and CDR2 LQKENI. The CDR3 sequence is 14 residues long. Here the CDR3 reads CASSPRQMNTEAFF. The CDR3 DNA follows: TGTGCCAGCTCACCACGGCAGATGAACACTGAAGCTTTCTTT.

In the case of this clonotype: This sequence may be a read error, since a much larger clone differs from it by one base. The chain is built from TRBV7-9 and TRBJ1-1, with TRBD1 matching over 9 bases. The CDR3 covers 17 residues. Germline CDR1 reads SEHNR; CDR2 reads FQNEAQ (reference sequence). CDR3 nucleotide sequence: TGTGCCAGCAGTCAGGGGGGACAGGGCCGAGGGGACACTGAAGCTTCCTTT. Amino acids: CASSQGGQGRGDTEASF.

This clonotype has a handful of counts. The chain is built from TRBV20-1 and TRBJ2-7; TRBD2 agrees at 9 bases. The trim removed 0 bases at V and 4 bases at J, leaving 4 bases unmatched. Germline CDR1 and CDR2: DFQATT and SNEGSKA (reference sequence). The CDR3 is 14 amino acids. CDR3 in amino acids: CSARDVAGAYEQYF. For the CDR3, the DNA is TGCAGTGCTAGAGATGTAGCGGGAGCTTACGAGCAGTACTTC.

V gene TRBV5-6 combines with J gene TRBJ2-5; 9 nucleotides match TRBD1. This CDR3 is built from 15 residues. With V trimmed by 4 bases and J by 5 bases, 9 bases remained unmatched. Per the germline V gene, CDR1 is SGHDT and CDR2 is YYEEEE. The CDR3 DNA sequence: TGTGCCAGCAGCCCGCGAAGGACAGGGGAGGAGACCCAGTACTTC. Translated, it gives CASSPRRTGEETQYF.

This clonotype has just a few counts. The CDR3 nucleotides are TGTGCCAGCAGCTCCCCAAGGGGGCCGAACACTGAAGCTTTCTTT. Translation gives CASSSPRGPNTEAFF. The gene calls are TRBV5-6 and TRBJ1-1, with 7 bases matching TRBD1. The length of the CDR3 is 15 residues. CDR1 and CDR2 (germline): SGHDT, YYEEEE. The junction had 6 bases not matched to a gene; V was cut back by 3 bases and J by 1 base.

This clonotype has a handful of counts. The rearrangement uses TRBV7-8 and TRBJ2-6; D remains unclear. CDR1 is SGHVS, CDR2 FQNEAQ, per germline. The CDR3 runs to 8 residues. The V and J ends lost 5 bases and 18 bases respectively, with 5 bases between them. This CDR3 reads CASSAQTF. The CDR3 bases are TGTGCCAGCAGCGCCCAGACTTTC. The complete variable domain, with remaining parts taken from reference TRBV7-8 and TRBJ2-6, reads GAGVSQSPRYKVAKRGQDVALRCDPISGHVSLFWYQQALGQGPEFLTYFQNEAQLDKSGLPSDRFFAERPEGSVSTLKIQRTQQEDSAVYLCASSAQTFGAGSRLTVL.

The sample holds many counts of this clonotype. This rearrangement joins TRBV11-2 to TRBJ2-5, with 8 nucleotides matching TRBD2. Germline loops: CDR1 SGHAT, CDR2 FQNNGV. The ends lost 5 bases at V and 5 bases at J; junction bases unmatched: 13. This CDR3 region has 16 residues. CDR3 amino acids: CASSTTLTSGTETQYF. The DNA for the CDR3 is TGTGCCAGCAGCACAACCCTCACTAGCGGAACGGAGACCCAGTACTTC.

This sequence joins TRBV11-1 and TRBJ2-5, with 10 bases matching TRBD1. The germline gives CDR1 SGHAT, CDR2 FQDESV (reference sequence). The CDR3 has 15 residues. J gave up 4 bases and V 5 bases, and 7 bases lay outside the gene matches. The CDR3 protein is CASSILDRGRETQYF. DNA of the CDR3: TGTGCCAGCAGCATCCTAGACAGGGGGCGAGAGACCCAGTACTTC.

Many counts were recorded for this clonotype. V is TRBV12-3 or TRBV12-4 and J is TRBJ1-2, with D perhaps matching TRBD1 (5 bases). The CDR3 loop spans 13 amino acids. Between the trimmed V and J ends, which lost 6 bases and 4 bases, there was a span of 12 bases. This CDR3 reads CASSIQELYGYTF. CDR3 bases: TGTGCCAGCAGCATACAGGAGCTCTATGGCTACACCTTC.